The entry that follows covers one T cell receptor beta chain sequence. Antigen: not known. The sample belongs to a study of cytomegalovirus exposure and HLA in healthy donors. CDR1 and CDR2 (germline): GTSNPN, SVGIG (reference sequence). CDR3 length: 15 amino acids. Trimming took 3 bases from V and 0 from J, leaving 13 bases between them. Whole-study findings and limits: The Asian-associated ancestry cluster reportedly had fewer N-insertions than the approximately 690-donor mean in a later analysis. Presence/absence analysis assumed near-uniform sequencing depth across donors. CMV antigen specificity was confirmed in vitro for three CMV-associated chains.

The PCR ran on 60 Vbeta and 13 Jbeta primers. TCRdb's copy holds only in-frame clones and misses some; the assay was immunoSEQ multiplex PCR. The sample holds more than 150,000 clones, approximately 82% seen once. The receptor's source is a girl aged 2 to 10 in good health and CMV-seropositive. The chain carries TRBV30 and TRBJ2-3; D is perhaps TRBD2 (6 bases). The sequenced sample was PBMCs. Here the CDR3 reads CAWSPGTHSTDTQYF. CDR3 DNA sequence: TGTGCCTGGAGCCCCGGGACTCATAGCACAGATACGCAGTATTTT. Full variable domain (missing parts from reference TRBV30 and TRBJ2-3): SQTIHQWPATLVQPVGSPLSLECTVEGTSNPNLYWYRQAAGRGLQLLFYSVGIGQISSEVPQNLSASRPQDRQFILSSKKLLLSDSGFYLCAWSPGTHSTDTQYFGPGTRLTVL.